This note documents a single TCR beta chain sequence. Its specificity is not known. These data belong to a study of shared clonotypes between healthy human individuals. The V gene lost 2 bases and the J gene lost 3 bases, with 11 bases spanning the gap. From germline, CDR1 is KGHSH and CDR2 LQKENI. This CDR3 comprises 15 residues. Terminally differentiated effector memory CD45RA+ cells were excluded by CCR7 positive selection of CD45RO-negative cells. Caucasian adults living in Nashville, Tennessee, provided all samples. Overall study results and limits: Non-shared clonotypes had lower generation probabilities than those shared by all four donors. Incomplete sequencing of sorted subsets was indicated by rarefaction despite large depth.

Authors' data handling: Filtering differed because ImmunoSEQ produced junction-only sequences that carried no quality scores. TCRdb's copy holds only in-frame clones and misses some; the assay was immunoSEQ multiplex PCR. Clonal size and the V and J genes are those of that table, whereas D and trimming came from the DNA. The data show hundreds of thousands of clones, roughly 92% seen once. The genes are TRBV18 and TRBJ2-1; the D gene is possibly TRBD1 (5 bases). The specimen sequenced was naive CD8+ T cells sorted from blood. This clonotype originated in a man under 40 in good health. CDR3 in amino acids: CASSPSKGNYNEQFF. CDR3 nucleotides: TGTGCCAGCTCACCAAGCAAGGGGAACTACAATGAGCAGTTCTTC.